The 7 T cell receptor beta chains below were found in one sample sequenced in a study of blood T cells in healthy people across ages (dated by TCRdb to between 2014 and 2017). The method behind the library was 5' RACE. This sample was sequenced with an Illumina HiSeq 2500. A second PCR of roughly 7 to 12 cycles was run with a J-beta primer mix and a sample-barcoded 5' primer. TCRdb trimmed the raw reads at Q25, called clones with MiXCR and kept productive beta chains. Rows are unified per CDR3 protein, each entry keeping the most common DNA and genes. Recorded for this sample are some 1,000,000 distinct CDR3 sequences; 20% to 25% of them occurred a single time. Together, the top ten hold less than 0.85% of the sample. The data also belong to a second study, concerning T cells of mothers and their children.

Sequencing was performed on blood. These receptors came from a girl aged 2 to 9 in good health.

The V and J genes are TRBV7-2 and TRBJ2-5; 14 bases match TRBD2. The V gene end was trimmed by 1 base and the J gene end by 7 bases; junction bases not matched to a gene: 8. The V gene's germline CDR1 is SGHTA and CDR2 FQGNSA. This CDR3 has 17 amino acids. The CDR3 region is CASSLVGTSGGQGTQYF. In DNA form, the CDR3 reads TGTGCCAGCAGCTTAGTCGGGACTAGCGGGGGTCAGGGGACCCAGTACTTC.

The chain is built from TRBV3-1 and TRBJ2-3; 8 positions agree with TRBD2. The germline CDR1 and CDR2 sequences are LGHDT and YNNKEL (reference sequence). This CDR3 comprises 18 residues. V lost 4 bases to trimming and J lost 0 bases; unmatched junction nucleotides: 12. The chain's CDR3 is CASSLTGLETFSTDTQYF. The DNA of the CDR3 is TGTGCCAGCAGCCTAACGGGACTAGAGACATTTAGCACAGATACGCAGTATTTT.

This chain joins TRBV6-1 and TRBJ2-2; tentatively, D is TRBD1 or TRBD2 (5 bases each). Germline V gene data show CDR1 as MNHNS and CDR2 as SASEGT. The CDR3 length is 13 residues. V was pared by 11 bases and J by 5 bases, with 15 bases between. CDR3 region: CAPADRLTGELFF. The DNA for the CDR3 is TGTGCCCCGGCAGACAGACTAACCGGGGAGCTGTTTTTT.

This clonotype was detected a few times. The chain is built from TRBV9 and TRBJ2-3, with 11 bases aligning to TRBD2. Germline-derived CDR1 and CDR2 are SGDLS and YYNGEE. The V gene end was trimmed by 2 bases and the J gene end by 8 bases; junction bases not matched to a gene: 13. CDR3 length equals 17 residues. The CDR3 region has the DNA TGTGCCAGCAGCGTCGGTCTAGCGGGAGGAGAGGAGGGTACGCAGTATTTT. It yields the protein CASSVGLAGGEEGTQYF.

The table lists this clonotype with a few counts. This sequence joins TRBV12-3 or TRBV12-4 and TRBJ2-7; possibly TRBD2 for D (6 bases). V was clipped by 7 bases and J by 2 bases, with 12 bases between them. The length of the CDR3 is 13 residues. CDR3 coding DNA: TGTGCCAGCACGGGCGGGATCACCTACGAGCAGTACTTC. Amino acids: CASTGGITYEQYF.

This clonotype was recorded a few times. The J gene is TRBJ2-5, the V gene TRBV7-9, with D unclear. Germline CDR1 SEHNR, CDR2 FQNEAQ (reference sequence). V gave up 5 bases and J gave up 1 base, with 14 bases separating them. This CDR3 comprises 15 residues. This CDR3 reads CASSLSQVPQETQYF. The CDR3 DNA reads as TGTGCCAGCAGCCTTTCCCAGGTCCCCCAAGAGACCCAGTACTTC. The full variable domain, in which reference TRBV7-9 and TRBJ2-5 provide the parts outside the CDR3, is DTGVSQNPRHKITKRGQNVTFRCDPISEHNRLYWYRQTLGQGPEFLTYFQNEAQLEKSRLLSDRFSAERPKGSFSTLEIQRTEQGDSAMYLCASSLSQVPQETQYFGPGTRLLVL.

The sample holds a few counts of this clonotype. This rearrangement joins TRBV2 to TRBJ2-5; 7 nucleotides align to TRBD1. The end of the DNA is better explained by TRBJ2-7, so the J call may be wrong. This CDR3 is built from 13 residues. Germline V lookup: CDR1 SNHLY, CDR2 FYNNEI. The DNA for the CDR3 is TGTGCCAGCAGTCCGGGACAGCAGTACGAGCAGTACTTC. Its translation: CASSPGQQYEQYF.